This paragraph reports one T cell receptor (beta chain). The antigen is undetermined. The entry originates in a study of cytomegalovirus exposure and HLA in healthy donors. Study results and caveats: In a later analysis, TCR beta V- and J-gene trimming showed a link to a missense DCLRE1C variant. Later analysis identified 16,000 or so TCR beta sequences associated with HLA alleles, using a false discovery rate threshold of 0.05.

PCR primers comprised 60 Vbeta and 13 Jbeta primers. Some clones are missing from TCRdb's copy, which holds only in-frame ones; the method was immunoSEQ multiplex PCR. The sample has 90,000 to 120,000 clones, 65% to 85% seen once. The germline V gene encodes CDR1 SGHDT and CDR2 YYEEEE. V lost 6 bases and J lost 4, with 8 bases in between. This CDR3 is 12 amino acids long. The chain links TRBV5-6 to TRBJ1-5; D is unclear. Sample: PBMCs. The sequence was obtained from a man aged 30 to 45 in good health and CMV-seronegative. The chain's CDR3 is CASNLLNQPQHF. CDR3 sequence (DNA): TGTGCCAGCAATCTCCTAAATCAGCCCCAGCATTTT. The variable domain in full, completed from reference TRBV5-6 and TRBJ1-5, reads DAGVTQSPTHLIKTRGQQVTLRCSPKSGHDTVSWYQQALGQGPQFIFQYYEEEERQRGNFPDRFSGHQFPNYSSELNVNALLLGDSALYLCASNLLNQPQHFGDGTRLSIL.